This T cell receptor beta chain was sequenced during a study of long-term antiretroviral therapy in people with HIV. General study results and limits: It was not possible to obtain data on ART adherence, viral resistance or therapy changes.

The CDR3 is made up of 15 amino acids. Trimming cost V 6 bases and J 5 bases, with 19 bases left between them. Germline V gives CDR1 WNHNN, CDR2 SYGVQD (reference sequence). Until DNA extraction, the samples held between 1-10 million cryopreserved PBMC. Regarding this clone: Its specificity is unknown.

At survey level, the immunoSEQ assay was run in its v3.0 version. TCRdb's table, derived via immunoSEQ multiplex PCR, lists solely in-frame clones and lacks some. The sample carries more than 15,000 clones, roughly 75% recorded once. This chain uses TRBV10-1 with TRBJ1-1, with a tentative D call TRBD1 (5 bases). The sequencing used unsorted PBMCs, collected 2.9 years after starting antiretroviral therapy. The source is a woman aged 30 to 39 with HIV. In DNA form, the CDR3 reads TGCGCCAGCAGATGTCAACGGGGGGTAGGAACTGAAGCTTTCTTT. Protein: CASRCQRGVGTEAFF.